Presented here are 23 T cell receptor beta chains from one specimen sequenced in a study of monozygotic twins with inflammatory bowel disease (dated by TCRdb to between 2018 and 2021). The library was made by 5' RACE. The sequencer was an Illumina HiSeq 2500. TCRdb reprocessed the reads, so every CDR3 protein sequence counts as one entry and DNA is not shown. The table for this sample shows 200,000 to 250,000 distinct CDR3 sequences. 7.7% of the sample rests with the top ten. Sequenced material: blood. The receptors come from a human donor with ulcerative colitis or Crohn's disease, or a healthy co-twin of an affected twin (not recorded which).

The rearrangement uses TRBV9 and TRBJ1-2; TCRdb proposes TRBD1, but this gene call is untestable without DNA. The CDR3 is 15 residues long. Germline V CDR1 and CDR2: SGDLS, YYNGEE. CDR3 residues: CASSVLPETEGGYTF.

This rearrangement joins TRBV30 to TRBJ1-3. This CDR3 spans 14 amino acids. Germline-derived CDR1 and CDR2 are GTSNPN and SVGIG (reference sequence). This CDR3 reads CAWTRQMSGNTIYF.

The chain links TRBV5-1 to TRBJ1-3; the TCRdb call, TRBD1, lacks DNA for checking. Germline V gene sequence: CDR1 SGHRS, CDR2 YFSETQ. CDR3 length equals 16 residues. The CDR3 region is CASSLGGQGTGNTIYF. The variable domain in full, completed from reference TRBV5-1 and TRBJ1-3, reads KAGVTQTPRYLIKTRGQQVTLSCSPISGHRSVSWYQQTPGQGLQFLFEYFSETQRNKGNFPGRFSGRQFSNSRSEMNVSTLELGDSALYLCASSLGGQGTGNTIYFGEGSWLTVV.

This chain joins TRBV29-1 and TRBJ2-5; no DNA is available, so the TRBD2 call from TCRdb remains unchecked. The CDR3 is made up of 11 amino acids. Germline loops: CDR1 SQVTM, CDR2 ANQGSEA. The chain's CDR3 is CSVDRRETQYF.

The rearrangement joins TRBV19 to TRBJ2-1; lacking DNA, the TRBD1 call made by TCRdb goes unchecked. Germline V CDR1 and CDR2: LNHDA, SQIVND (reference sequence). The CDR3 is 15 residues long. This CDR3 reads CASSRTGGAYNEQFF.

The chain combines TRBV6-1 with TRBJ1-2; TCRdb returns TRBD1, unconfirmable since there is no DNA. CDR3 size: 14 residues. CDR1 is MNHNS, CDR2 SASEGT, per germline. CDR3 in amino acids: CASRRDRGNYGYTF.

This sequence joins TRBV19 and TRBJ1-5; TCRdb names TRBD1, which stays unverified in the absence of DNA. CDR1 and CDR2 (germline): LNHDA, SQIVND (reference sequence). The CDR3 spans 15 residues. This CDR3 is CASSTLWGDNQPQHF.

The chain recombines TRBV5-6 with TRBJ1-5; the D call from TCRdb, TRBD1, cannot be confirmed without DNA. This CDR3 region has 16 residues. CDR1 and CDR2 from the germline V gene are SGHDT and YYEEEE. The CDR3 loop is CASSLAGDGNNQPQHF. Using reference TRBV5-6 and TRBJ1-5 for the parts outside the CDR3, the full variable domain is DAGVTQSPTHLIKTRGQQVTLRCSPKSGHDTVSWYQQALGQGPQFIFQYYEEEERQRGNFPDRFSGHQFPNYSSELNVNALLLGDSALYLCASSLAGDGNNQPQHFGDGTRLSIL.

V gene TRBV5-1 combines with J gene TRBJ2-3; the D gene TCRdb calls, TRBD1, cannot be checked with no DNA. The germline gives CDR1 SGHRS, CDR2 YFSETQ. The CDR3 sequence is 16 residues long. The CDR3 sequence: CASSSTPTGETDTQYF.

V is TRBV7-9 and J is TRBJ1-5; the D gene TCRdb calls, TRBD1, cannot be checked with no DNA. The V gene's germline CDR1 is SEHNR and CDR2 FQNEAQ (reference sequence). This CDR3 is built from 15 residues. The CDR3 reads CASSLGGTGHQPQHF.

The chain recombines TRBV2 with TRBJ2-2; TCRdb gives TRBD2 as the D gene, but with no DNA this cannot be confirmed. CDR3 size: 13 residues. Germline V gives CDR1 SNHLY, CDR2 FYNNEI. CDR3 amino acids: CASRRAPTGELFF.

CDR3 loop: CASSLGQGTEKLFF. The V and J genes are TRBV7-9 and TRBJ1-4; without DNA, the TCRdb call of TRBD1 cannot be checked. This CDR3 spans 14 amino acids. Germline V lookup: CDR1 SEHNR, CDR2 FQNEAQ (reference sequence).

This rearrangement joins TRBV11-2 to TRBJ2-1; TCRdb's assignment of TRBD2 cannot be checked, as there is no DNA. Germline loops: CDR1 SGHAT, CDR2 FQNNGV. The CDR3 sequence is 19 residues long. Here the CDR3 reads CASSPLTTGSSVRGNEQFF. Supplemented by reference TRBV11-2 and TRBJ2-1, the full variable domain reads EAGVAQSPRYKIIEKRQSVAFWCNPISGHATLYWYQQILGQGPKLLIQFQNNGVVDDSQLPKDRFSAERLKGVDSTLKIQPAKLEDSAVYLCASSPLTTGSSVRGNEQFFGPGTRLTVL.

The rearrangement uses TRBV9 and TRBJ2-5; TCRdb picks TRBD1, but there is no DNA to check that call. Looked up from germline, CDR1 is SGDLS and CDR2 is YYNGEE. This CDR3 spans 16 amino acids. CDR3 region: CASSVEPGAFGETQYF.

V and J are TRBV12-3 or TRBV12-4 and TRBJ2-7. The CDR3 consists of 11 residues. The CDR3 sequence: CASSLDSWQYF.

The V call is TRBV5-1, the J call TRBJ1-6; TCRdb picks TRBD1, but there is no DNA to check that call. Germline CDR1 is SGHRS and CDR2 is YFSETQ. The CDR3 totals 15 residues. The CDR3 region is CASSKGTGENSPLHF.

The chain employs TRBV12-3 or TRBV12-4 and TRBJ2-3; TCRdb calls TRBD1, which cannot be checked without DNA. The CDR3 contains 12 residues. This CDR3 reads CASSSTGITQYF.

This chain links TRBV5-4 with TRBJ1-1; without DNA, the TCRdb call of TRBD1 cannot be checked. From germline, CDR1 is SGHNT and CDR2 YYREEE (reference sequence). CDR3 length: 16 amino acids. CDR3 amino acids: CASSLEPTGMNTEAFF.

The V and J genes are TRBV6-1 and TRBJ1-1. Germline CDR1 MNHNS, CDR2 SASEGT. CDR3 length: 14 amino acids. CDR3 residues: CASRFFSEGTEAFF.

The chain couples TRBV4-3 to TRBJ1-1. CDR1 and CDR2 (germline): LGHNA, YSLEER. The CDR3 has 13 amino acids. CDR3 in amino acids: CASSQGENTEAFF.

The J gene is TRBJ2-1, the V gene TRBV20-1; TCRdb names TRBD1, which stays unverified in the absence of DNA. The CDR3 spans 14 residues. Germline loops: CDR1 DFQATT, CDR2 SNEGSKA (reference sequence). The CDR3 sequence is CSASGTVVYNEQFF.

The chain joins TRBV20-1 to TRBJ2-3; TCRdb returns TRBD2, unconfirmable since there is no DNA. In germline, CDR1 is DFQATT, CDR2 SNEGSKA (reference sequence). The CDR3 has 14 residues. CDR3 in amino acids: CSARGAGLTDTQYF.

The gene calls are TRBV4-3 and TRBJ1-5; without DNA, the TCRdb call of TRBD1 cannot be checked. CDR1 and CDR2 from the germline V gene are LGHNA and YSLEER. The CDR3 contains 15 residues. The CDR3 sequence: CASSQVQGSNQPQHF.